The 14 T cell receptor beta chains given below trace back to one sample, sequenced in a study of T cells expressing NK-cell markers. TCRdb reprocessed the 5' RACE reads and stores each CDR3 protein as one record, lacking DNA. The sample's table shows 400,000 to 550,000 distinct CDR3 sequences. Input material: blood T cells: a sorted CD56 or NKG2C T cell subset, CD4+ or CD8+ T cells, or bulk PBMC T cells (not recorded which). The receptors come from a woman aged 18-69 years in good health.

J is TRBJ2-5 and V is TRBV6-5; TCRdb gives TRBD1 as the D gene, but with no DNA this cannot be confirmed. The germline V gene encodes CDR1 MNHEY and CDR2 SVGAGI. This CDR3 has 16 residues. The CDR3 protein is CASSYLMGQGAKTQYF.

The V call is TRBV9, the J call TRBJ2-7; TCRdb's assignment of TRBD1 cannot be checked, as there is no DNA. The germline CDR1 and CDR2 sequences are SGDLS and YYNGEE. The CDR3 contains 13 residues. The CDR3 here is CASSVVLGAEQYF.

The gene calls are TRBV27 and TRBJ1-1. CDR3 length equals 14 residues. CDR1 and CDR2 (germline): MNHEY, SMNVEV (reference sequence). The CDR3 is CASSSLAGNTEAFF.

The genes are TRBV14 and TRBJ2-7; with no DNA, the TCRdb D assignment of TRBD2 cannot be verified. CDR1 is SGHDN, CDR2 FVKESK, per germline. The CDR3 spans 15 residues. CDR3 region: CASRPDSGGSYEQYF.

V is TRBV27 and J is TRBJ2-3; no DNA is available, so the TRBD1 call from TCRdb remains unchecked. The CDR3 runs to 15 residues. Germline values: CDR1 MNHEY, CDR2 SMNVEV (reference sequence). This chain's CDR3 is CASSLGGPTWDTQYF.

V and J are TRBV12-3 or TRBV12-4 and TRBJ1-1; the TCRdb D gene call, TRBD1, has no DNA to confirm it. CDR3 length: 12 amino acids. The CDR3 spells CASSLNRDEAFF.

The chain combines TRBV9 with TRBJ2-2; TCRdb returns TRBD1, unconfirmable since there is no DNA. This CDR3 region has 15 residues. From germline, CDR1 is SGDLS and CDR2 YYNGEE. CDR3: CASSVEPGGEGVLFF.

The CDR3 loop reads CASSMGIDQPQHF. This chain joins TRBV19 and TRBJ1-5. CDR3 size: 13 residues. Germline V lookup: CDR1 LNHDA, CDR2 SQIVND (reference sequence).

This chain joins TRBV6-1 and TRBJ1-1; the TRBD1 assignment by TCRdb is unverifiable without DNA. Germline V gene data show CDR1 as MNHNS and CDR2 as SASEGT. The CDR3 sequence is 14 residues long. CDR3 amino acids: CASRPPGPGTEAFF.

V is TRBV6-5 and J is TRBJ2-3; no DNA is available, so the TRBD2 call from TCRdb remains unchecked. This CDR3 spans 15 amino acids. Germline CDR1 and CDR2: MNHEY and SVGAGI. The CDR3 spells CASSYGRVFADTQYF.

The genes are TRBV3-1 and TRBJ1-1; lacking DNA, the TRBD1 call made by TCRdb goes unchecked. Germline-derived CDR1 and CDR2 are LGHDT and YNNKEL (reference sequence). CDR3 length equals 14 residues. The CDR3 region is CASNTRGRGTEAFF.

V is TRBV15 and J is TRBJ2-4; TCRdb's D gene call, TRBD1, goes unchecked for lack of DNA. Germline-derived CDR1 and CDR2 are LNHNV and YYDKDF (reference sequence). The CDR3 contains 16 residues. The CDR3 is CATTPKGFEAKNIQYF.

The chain's CDR3 is CASSLLTSGRRGEQFF. The rearrangement joins TRBV7-2 to TRBJ2-1; lacking DNA, the TRBD2 call made by TCRdb goes unchecked. This CDR3 spans 16 amino acids. Germline V gene sequence: CDR1 SGHTA, CDR2 FQGNSA.

The chain carries TRBV5-1 and TRBJ2-1; as DNA is missing, the TRBD2 call by TCRdb cannot be tested. CDR1 and CDR2 (germline): SGHRS, YFSETQ. The length of the CDR3 is 16 residues. CDR3 residues: CASSADGTSGFHEQFF.